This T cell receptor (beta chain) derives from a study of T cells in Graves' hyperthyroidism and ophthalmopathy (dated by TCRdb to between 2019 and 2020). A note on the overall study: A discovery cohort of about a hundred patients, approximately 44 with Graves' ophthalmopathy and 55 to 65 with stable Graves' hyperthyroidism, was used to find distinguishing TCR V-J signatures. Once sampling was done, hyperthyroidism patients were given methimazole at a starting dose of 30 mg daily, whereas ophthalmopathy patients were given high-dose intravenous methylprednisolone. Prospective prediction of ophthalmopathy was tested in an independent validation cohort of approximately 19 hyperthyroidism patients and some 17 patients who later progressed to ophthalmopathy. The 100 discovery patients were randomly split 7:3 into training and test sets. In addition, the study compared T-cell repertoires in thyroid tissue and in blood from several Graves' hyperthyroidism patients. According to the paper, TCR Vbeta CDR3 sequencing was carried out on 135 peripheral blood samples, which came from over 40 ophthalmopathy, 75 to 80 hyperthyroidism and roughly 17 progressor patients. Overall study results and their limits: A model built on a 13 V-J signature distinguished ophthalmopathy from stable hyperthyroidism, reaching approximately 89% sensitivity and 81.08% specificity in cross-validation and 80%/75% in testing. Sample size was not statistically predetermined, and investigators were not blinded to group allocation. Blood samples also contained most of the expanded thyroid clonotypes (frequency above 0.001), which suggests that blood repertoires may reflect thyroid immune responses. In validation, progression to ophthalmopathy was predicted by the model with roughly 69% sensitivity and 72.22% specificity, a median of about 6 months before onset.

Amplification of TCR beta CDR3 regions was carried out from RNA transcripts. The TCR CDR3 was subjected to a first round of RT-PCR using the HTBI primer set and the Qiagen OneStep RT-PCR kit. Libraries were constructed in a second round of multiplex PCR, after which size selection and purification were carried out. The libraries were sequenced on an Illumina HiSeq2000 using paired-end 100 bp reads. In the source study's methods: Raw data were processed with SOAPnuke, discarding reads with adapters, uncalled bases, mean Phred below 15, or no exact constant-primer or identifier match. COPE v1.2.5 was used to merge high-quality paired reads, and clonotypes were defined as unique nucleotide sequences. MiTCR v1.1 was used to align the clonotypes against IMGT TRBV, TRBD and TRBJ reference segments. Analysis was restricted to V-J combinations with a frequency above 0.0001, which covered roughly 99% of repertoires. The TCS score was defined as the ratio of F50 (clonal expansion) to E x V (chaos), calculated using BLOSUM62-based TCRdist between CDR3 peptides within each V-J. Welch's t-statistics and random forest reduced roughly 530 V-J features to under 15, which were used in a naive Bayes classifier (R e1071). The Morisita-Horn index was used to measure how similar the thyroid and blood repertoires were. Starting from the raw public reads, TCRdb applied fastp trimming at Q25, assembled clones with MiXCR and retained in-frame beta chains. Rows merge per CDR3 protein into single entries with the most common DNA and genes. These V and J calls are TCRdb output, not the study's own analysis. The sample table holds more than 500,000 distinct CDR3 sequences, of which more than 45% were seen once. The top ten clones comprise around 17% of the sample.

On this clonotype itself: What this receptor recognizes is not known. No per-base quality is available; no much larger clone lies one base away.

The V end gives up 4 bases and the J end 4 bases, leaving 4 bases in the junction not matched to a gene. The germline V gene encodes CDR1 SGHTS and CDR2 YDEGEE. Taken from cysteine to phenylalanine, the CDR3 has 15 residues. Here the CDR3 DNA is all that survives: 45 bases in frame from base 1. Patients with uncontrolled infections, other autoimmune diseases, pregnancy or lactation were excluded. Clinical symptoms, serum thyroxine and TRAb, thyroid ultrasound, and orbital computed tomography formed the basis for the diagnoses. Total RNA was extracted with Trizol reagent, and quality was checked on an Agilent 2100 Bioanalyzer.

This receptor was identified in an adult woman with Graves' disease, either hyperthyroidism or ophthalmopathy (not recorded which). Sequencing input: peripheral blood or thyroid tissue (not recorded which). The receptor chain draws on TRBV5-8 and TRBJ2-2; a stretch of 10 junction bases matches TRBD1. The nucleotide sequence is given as TGTGCCAGCAGCAAGACAGGGGGCTTCACCGGGGAGCTGTTTTTT. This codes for CASSKTGGFTGELFF.